These T cell receptor beta chains were read from a single sample in a study of molecular identifiers for immune sequencing clone quantification. TCRdb recomputed calls from the PCR reads with MiXCR, one row per CDR3 protein. This table holds tens of thousands of distinct CDR3 sequences, 15% to 20% found once. Sequenced: naive CD8+ T cells from blood, with Jurkat cell RNA spiked in. These receptors originate from a human donor in good health. Some libraries in this study had Jurkat cell RNA spiked in. The CDR3 runs from the conserved cysteine through the conserved F or W. The order of the fields is CDR3 DNA, CDR3 protein, clone size, D gene, V gene, J gene. A D gene is named only where the DNA matches it firmly. Not all rows give a size; the values are once, few, many and, for expanded clones, a class.

TGTGCCAGCAGCTCGGGACTAGTATATGAGCAGTTCTTC	CASSSGLVYEQFF	many	TRBD2	TRBV7-2	TRBJ2-1
TGCGCCAGCAGCCAATCCGGGGGCCGCGGCACAGATACGCAGTATTTT	CASSQSGGRGTDTQYF	many	NA	TRBV4-3	TRBJ2-3
TGTGCCAGCAGCCCCCCGGGACAGGAGCCGGATTTT	CASSPPGQEPDF	NA	TRBD1	TRBV7-8	TRBJ2-3
TGTGCCAGCCTCCGGGCGAGCTCTGGGGCCAACGTCCTGACTTTC	CASLRASSGANVLTF	many	NA	TRBV2	TRBJ2-6
TGTGCCGGCAGTTTAATTGACAGGTCCCACAATTCACCCCTCCACTTT	CAGSLIDRSHNSPLHF	NA	NA	TRBV28	TRBJ1-6
TGTGCCAGCAGTTATAGCGGGAGGGGGACAGATACGCAGTATTTT	CASSYSGRGTDTQYF	many	TRBD2	TRBV6-6	TRBJ2-3
TGTGCCAGCAGCTCAAGGAACACTGAAGCTTTCTTT	CASSSRNTEAFF	many	NA	TRBV7-9	TRBJ1-1
TGCGCCAGCAGCCCCATGACAGGGGGCAGCGGGAACACTGAAGCTTTCTTT	CASSPMTGGSGNTEAFF	many	TRBD1	TRBV4-1	TRBJ1-1
TGTGCCAGCGGGAGCGGGGGTTCCCACGAGCAGTACTTC	CASGSGGSHEQYF	many	TRBD2	TRBV7-9	TRBJ2-7
TGTGCCAGCAGTGAGCGCGAGTACGAGCAGTACTTC	CASSEREYEQYF	many	NA	TRBV25-1	TRBJ2-7
TGTGCCAGCAGAAATCAGGGGGTGAACACTGAAGCTTTCTTT	CASRNQGVNTEAFF	many	TRBD1	TRBV28	TRBJ1-1
TGTGCCAGCAGCGTAGTGGATTGGAATGAGCAGTTCTTC	CASSVVDWNEQFF	many	NA	TRBV9	TRBJ2-1